This TCR beta chain comes out of a study of T cell repertoires in ileal Crohn's disease. The protocol was immunoSEQ multiplex PCR, while the TCRdb copy is restricted to in-frame clones and leaves out a portion. Here the sample spans around 15,000 clones, more than 85% being singletons. Germline loops: CDR1 SGHTA, CDR2 FQGNSA. V lost 5 bases to trimming and J lost 4 bases; unmatched junction nucleotides: 11. The CDR3 is made up of 16 amino acids. The time point was: inflamed ileum from the surgical specimen. Adults with ileal or ileocolonic Crohn's disease and an indication for resection were eligible.

The chain links TRBV7-2 to TRBJ2-3, with TRBD2 matching over 8 bases. Input material: ileal tissue. The sequence was obtained from an adult with Crohn's disease. CDR3 region: CASSREGLAWADTQYF. In nucleotides, the CDR3 is TGTGCCAGCAGCCGGGAAGGACTAGCCTGGGCAGATACGCAGTATTTT.